One and the same sample provided the 18 T cell receptor beta chains below, sequenced in a study of T-cell memory formation after mild COVID-19. One entry per CDR3 protein results from TCRdb running MiXCR on the 5' RACE reads. The table has about 100,000 distinct CDR3 sequences, around 10% seen once. Specimen: PBMCs or a T cell subset sorted from them (not recorded which). The receptors were gathered from a man between 18 and 29 years old who had mild COVID-19 (a few samples of this study predate the infection). Cell type and time point are not known.

This clonotype was counted a few times. The chain carries TRBV6-5 and TRBJ1-1; TRBD1 might be the D (5 bases). Per the germline V gene, CDR1 is MNHEY and CDR2 is SVGAGI. The CDR3 length is 15 residues. V was clipped by 8 bases and J by 1 base, with 17 bases between them. The CDR3 loop is CASLGEWGSNTEAFF. The CDR3 coding sequence is TGTGCCAGCTTGGGGGAATGGGGGTCGAACACTGAAGCTTTCTTT.

This clonotype was seen ten or more times. V is TRBV12-3 or TRBV12-4 and J is TRBJ2-1; TRBD2 matches at 7 bases. The CDR3 has 14 amino acids. V lost 4 bases and J lost 10; bases outside the gene matches: 10. The CDR3 sequence: CASSSPQRGGEQFF. CDR3 nucleotides: TGTGCCAGCAGTTCCCCCCAGCGGGGAGGAGAGCAGTTCTTC.

Here the CDR3 reads CASTPEGLDNEQFF. CDR3 bases: TGTGCCAGCACCCCCGAAGGGCTTGACAATGAGCAGTTCTTC. The V call is TRBV5-6, the J call TRBJ2-1; D unresolved. The CDR3 loop spans 14 amino acids. Trimming took off 6 bases at V and 5 bases at J, with 15 bases between the two ends. Germline V lookup: CDR1 SGHDT, CDR2 YYEEEE.

This clonotype was recorded many times. The rearrangement uses TRBV7-2 and TRBJ1-1; 7 bases map to TRBD1. Trimming cost V 4 bases and J 0 bases; bases outside gene matches: 2. The CDR3 has 14 amino acids. Germline CDR1 is SGHTA and CDR2 is FQGNSA. The CDR3 coding sequence is TGTGCCAGCAGCTCGGACAGGATGAACACTGAAGCTTTCTTT. It translates to CASSSDRMNTEAFF.

V gene TRBV20-1 combines with J gene TRBJ1-1; D ambiguous. This CDR3 is 14 amino acids long. V was trimmed by 0 bases and J by 1 base, leaving 9 bases between them. Germline-derived CDR1 and CDR2 are DFQATT and SNEGSKA (reference sequence). The CDR3 reads CSARDRTGNTEAFF. CDR3 DNA sequence: TGCAGTGCTAGAGATCGGACGGGGAACACTGAAGCTTTCTTT.

This clonotype has a handful of counts. This chain connects TRBV9 to TRBJ1-1, with D possibly being TRBD1 (5 bases). The ends were cut back, 7 bases at V and 4 bases at J, with 14 bases in the middle. Germline V lookup: CDR1 SGDLS, CDR2 YYNGEE. CDR3 length: 13 amino acids. The CDR3 sequence is CASALGGGTEAFF. In nucleotides, the CDR3 is TGTGCCAGCGCCCTGGGGGGGGGCACTGAAGCTTTCTTT.

This clonotype was seen a few times. J is TRBJ1-2 and V is TRBV4-3, with TRBD1 as a possible D gene (6 bases). Germline V gene lookup returns CDR1 LGHNA and CDR2 YSLEER. V lost 0 bases and J 4 bases, leaving 15 bases between the germline ends. This CDR3 region has 16 residues. CDR3 DNA sequence: TGCGCCAGCAGCCAAGATCAGGGGCCCTTTAGCTATGGCTACACCTTC. It encodes CASSQDQGPFSYGYTF.

The rearrangement links TRBV6-5 to TRBJ1-6; 8 positions agree with TRBD1. In germline, CDR1 is MNHEY, CDR2 SVGAGI. J lost 9 bases, V lost 4 bases, and 5 bases had no gene match. This CDR3 region has 14 residues. As DNA, the CDR3 is TGTGCCAGCAGTTCCGGACAGGGTGTTTCACCCCTCCACTTT. It encodes CASSSGQGVSPLHF.

In this sample, this clonotype turned up a few times. The rearrangement links TRBV20-1 to TRBJ2-1; 7 nucleotides line up with TRBD2. This CDR3 spans 13 amino acids. The V segment lost 3 bases and the J segment 3 bases; nucleotides outside the gene matches: 2. Looked up from germline, CDR1 is DFQATT and CDR2 is SNEGSKA (reference sequence). CDR3 nucleotide sequence: TGCAGTGCTAGCGGGGGGATCTACAATGAGCAGTTCTTC. This sequence encodes CSASGGIYNEQFF.

This clonotype was found many times. The chain has TRBV7-2 and TRBJ2-1; no definite D call. The V end lost 1 base, the J end lost 9 bases, and 4 bases lay between the germline ends. Germline values: CDR1 SGHTA, CDR2 FQGNSA. This CDR3 contains 11 residues. The chain's CDR3 is CASSLGSEQFF. In DNA form, the CDR3 reads TGTGCCAGCAGCTTAGGTAGTGAGCAGTTCTTC.

The chain couples TRBV6-2 or TRBV6-3 to TRBJ2-3; weak D call: TRBD2 (5 bases). V lost 5 bases, J lost 0 bases, and 12 bases lay in between. This CDR3 is built from 15 residues. Germline assignment: CDR1 MNHEY and CDR2 SVGEGT. Here the CDR3 DNA reads TGTGCCAGCAGTCTTAGCGTCGGGAGCACAGATACGCAGTATTTT. Amino acid sequence: CASSLSVGSTDTQYF.

V usage is TRBV20-1 and J usage is TRBJ2-1; 8 bases map to TRBD2. This CDR3 contains 17 residues. V lost 3 bases to trimming and J lost 4 bases; unmatched junction nucleotides: 14. Germline values: CDR1 DFQATT, CDR2 SNEGSKA (reference sequence). DNA for the CDR3: TGCAGTGCTAGGATCCTCGGGGCTAGCGGGCAATACAATGAGCAGTTCTTC. Protein product: CSARILGASGQYNEQFF.

The gene calls are TRBV24-1 and TRBJ2-2; a weak D match, TRBD1 (5 bases). V shed 4 bases and J shed 1 base, with 9 bases lying between them. Looked up from germline, CDR1 is KGHDR and CDR2 is SFDVKD. The length of the CDR3 is 15 residues. The CDR3 DNA reads TGTGCCACCAGTGACCCCGACAGGAACACCGGGGAGCTGTTTTTT. Translation gives CATSDPDRNTGELFF.

This sequence joins TRBV12-3 or TRBV12-4 and TRBJ1-1; D gene ambiguous. Trimming took 3 bases from V and 0 from J, leaving 8 bases between them. The CDR3 has 14 residues. This CDR3 is CASSFLGVNTEAFF. CDR3 DNA sequence: TGTGCCAGCAGTTTCCTCGGGGTGAACACTGAAGCTTTCTTT.

This clonotype occurred a few times. The CDR3, as DNA: TGTGCCAGCTCGGTGCGGGTGGAAGAGACCCAGTACTTC. This translates into CASSVRVEETQYF. V usage is TRBV12-3 or TRBV12-4 and J usage is TRBJ2-5; a weak D match, TRBD2 (5 bases). The ends were cut back, 8 bases at V and 3 bases at J, with 13 bases in the middle. This CDR3 has 13 amino acids.

The chain uses TRBV4-1 and TRBJ1-1, with D possibly being TRBD1 (6 bases). The V end lost 1 base, the J end lost 3 bases, and 12 bases lay between the germline ends. The CDR3 has 15 amino acids. Germline-derived CDR1 and CDR2 are MGHRA and YSYEKL. The CDR3 is CASSQGLWGHTEAFF. CDR3 sequence (DNA): TGCGCCAGCAGCCAAGGTCTCTGGGGGCACACTGAAGCTTTCTTT.

This clonotype was seen many times. CDR3 loop: CSARKDRPSSYNEQFF. The CDR3 DNA reads TGCAGTGCTAGAAAGGACAGGCCGAGCTCCTACAATGAGCAGTTCTTC. V usage is TRBV20-1 and J usage is TRBJ2-1; 7 bases are shared with TRBD1. V lost 2 bases, J lost 0 bases, and 7 bases stayed unmatched. The germline CDR1 and CDR2 sequences are DFQATT and SNEGSKA (reference sequence). The CDR3 consists of 16 residues.

In this sample, this clonotype turned up many times. The CDR3 sequence: CASTKGGWDEKLFF. CDR3 DNA sequence: TGTGCCAGCACCAAGGGAGGGTGGGATGAAAAACTGTTTTTT. The chain joins TRBV12-3 or TRBV12-4 to TRBJ1-4, with D uncertain. This CDR3 has 14 amino acids. V lost 7 bases and J 6 bases, leaving 15 bases between the germline ends.